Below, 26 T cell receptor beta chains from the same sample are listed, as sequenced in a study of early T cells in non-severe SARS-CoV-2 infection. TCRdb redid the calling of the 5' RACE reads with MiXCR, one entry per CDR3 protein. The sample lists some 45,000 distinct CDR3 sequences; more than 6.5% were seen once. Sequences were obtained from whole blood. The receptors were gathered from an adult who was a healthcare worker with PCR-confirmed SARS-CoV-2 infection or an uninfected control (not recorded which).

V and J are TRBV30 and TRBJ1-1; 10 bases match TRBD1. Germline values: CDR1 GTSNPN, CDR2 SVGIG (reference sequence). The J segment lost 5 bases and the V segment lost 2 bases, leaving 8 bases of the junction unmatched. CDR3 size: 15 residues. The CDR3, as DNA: TGTGCCTGGAGTCATAGACAGGGGGCCGAGACTGAAGCTTTCTTT. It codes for CAWSHRQGAETEAFF.

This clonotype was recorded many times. The CDR3, as DNA: TGTGCCAGCAGCCAAGTTTGGGGGGCAGACACTGAAGCTTTCTTT. Encoded protein: CASSQVWGADTEAFF. The chain is built from TRBV3-1 and TRBJ1-1; possible D gene TRBD1, 6 bases. The CDR3 consists of 15 residues. The germline CDR1 and CDR2 sequences are LGHDT and YNNKEL (reference sequence). V lost 1 base to trimming and J lost 3 bases, with 12 bases between them.

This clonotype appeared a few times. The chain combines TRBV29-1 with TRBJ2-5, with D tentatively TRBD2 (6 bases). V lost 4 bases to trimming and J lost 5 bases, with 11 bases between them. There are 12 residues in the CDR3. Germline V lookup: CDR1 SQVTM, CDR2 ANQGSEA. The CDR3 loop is CSVVTGEETQYF. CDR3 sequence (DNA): TGCAGCGTTGTGACGGGGGAGGAGACCCAGTACTTC.

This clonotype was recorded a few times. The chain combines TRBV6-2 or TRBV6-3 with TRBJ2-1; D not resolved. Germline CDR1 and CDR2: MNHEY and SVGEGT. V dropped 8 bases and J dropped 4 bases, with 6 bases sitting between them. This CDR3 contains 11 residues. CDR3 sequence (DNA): TGTGCCAGCCGCTCTTACAATGAGCAGTTCTTC. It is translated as CASRSYNEQFF.

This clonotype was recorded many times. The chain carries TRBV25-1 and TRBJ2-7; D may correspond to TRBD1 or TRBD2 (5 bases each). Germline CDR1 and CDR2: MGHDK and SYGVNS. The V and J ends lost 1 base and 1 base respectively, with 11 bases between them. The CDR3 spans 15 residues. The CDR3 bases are TGTGCCAGCAGTGAATCGAGGGGATTTTCCTACGAGCAGTACTTC. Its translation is CASSESRGFSYEQYF.

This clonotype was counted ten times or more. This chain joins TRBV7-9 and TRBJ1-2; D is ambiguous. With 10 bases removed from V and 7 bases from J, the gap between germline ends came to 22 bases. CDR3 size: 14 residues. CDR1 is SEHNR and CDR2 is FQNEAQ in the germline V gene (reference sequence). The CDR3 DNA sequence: TGTGCCATCGGAGAGGCGGGCCCCTCCACTGGCTACACCTTC. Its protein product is CAIGEAGPSTGYTF.

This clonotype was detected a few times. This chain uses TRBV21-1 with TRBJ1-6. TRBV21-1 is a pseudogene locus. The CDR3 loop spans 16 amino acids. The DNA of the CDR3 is TGTGCCAGCAGCAAGTCCAGGGGCTCCTATAATTCACCCCTCCACTTT. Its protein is CASSKSRGSYNSPLHF.

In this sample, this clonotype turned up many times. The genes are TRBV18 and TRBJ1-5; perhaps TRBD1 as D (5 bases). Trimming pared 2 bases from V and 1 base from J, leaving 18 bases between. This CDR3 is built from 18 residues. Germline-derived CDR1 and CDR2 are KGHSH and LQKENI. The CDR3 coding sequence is TGTGCCAGCTCACCATGGCGGCAGGGTGGAAGGAGCAATCAGCCCCAGCATTTT. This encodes CASSPWRQGGRSNQPQHF.

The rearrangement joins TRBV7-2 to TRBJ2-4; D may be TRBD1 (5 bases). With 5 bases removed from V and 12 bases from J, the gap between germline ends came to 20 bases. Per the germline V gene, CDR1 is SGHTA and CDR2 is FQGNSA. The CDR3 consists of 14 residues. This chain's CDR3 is CASSHLLAGATQYF. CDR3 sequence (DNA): TGTGCCAGCAGCCACCTTTTAGCTGGGGCCACTCAGTACTTC. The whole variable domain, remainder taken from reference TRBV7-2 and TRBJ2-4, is GAGVSQSPSNKVTEKGKDVELRCDPISGHTALYWYRQSLGQGLEFLIYFQGNSAPDKSGLPSDRFSAERTGGSVSTLTIQRTQQEDSAVYLCASSHLLAGATQYFGAGTRLSVL.

The CDR3: CASSLRRTGAMNNEQFF. CDR3 DNA: TGTGCCAGCAGCTTACGGCGGACGGGGGCTATGAACAATGAGCAGTTCTTC. The chain uses TRBV7-3 and TRBJ2-1; D is possibly TRBD1 or TRBD2 (6 bases each). CDR1 and CDR2 from the germline V gene are SGHTA and FQGTGA. The V end lost 2 bases, the J end lost 5 bases, and 19 bases lay between the germline ends. This CDR3 is 17 amino acids long.

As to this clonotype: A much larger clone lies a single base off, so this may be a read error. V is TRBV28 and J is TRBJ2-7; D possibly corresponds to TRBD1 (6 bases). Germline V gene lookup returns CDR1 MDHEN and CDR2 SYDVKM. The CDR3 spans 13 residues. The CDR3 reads CASGRTDLGEQHF. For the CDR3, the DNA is TGTGCCAGCGGGCGGACAGACCTTGGCGAGCAGCACTTC.

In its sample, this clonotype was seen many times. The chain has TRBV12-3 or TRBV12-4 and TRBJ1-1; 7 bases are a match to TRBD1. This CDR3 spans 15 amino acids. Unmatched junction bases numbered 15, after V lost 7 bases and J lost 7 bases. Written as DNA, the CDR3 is TGTGCCAGCAATCCTTTCCTACAGGGGACGGGTGAAGCTTTCTTT. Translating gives CASNPFLQGTGEAFF.

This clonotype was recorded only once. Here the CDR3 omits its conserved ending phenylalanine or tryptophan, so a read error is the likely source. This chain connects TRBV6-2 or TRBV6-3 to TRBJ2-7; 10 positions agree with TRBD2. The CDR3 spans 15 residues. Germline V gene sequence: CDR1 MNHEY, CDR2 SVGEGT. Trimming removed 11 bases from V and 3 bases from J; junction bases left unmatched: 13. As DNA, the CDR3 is TGTGCCTCAACAGACCCTAGCGGGGGAGTCTACGAGCAGTACTAC. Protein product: CASTDPSGGVYEQYY.

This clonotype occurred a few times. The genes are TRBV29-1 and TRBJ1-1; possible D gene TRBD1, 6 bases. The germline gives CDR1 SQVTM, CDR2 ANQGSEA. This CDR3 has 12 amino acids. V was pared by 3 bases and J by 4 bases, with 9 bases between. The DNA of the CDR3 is TGCAGCGTTGATCAGGGGTTCACTGAAGCTTTCTTT. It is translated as CSVDQGFTEAFF.

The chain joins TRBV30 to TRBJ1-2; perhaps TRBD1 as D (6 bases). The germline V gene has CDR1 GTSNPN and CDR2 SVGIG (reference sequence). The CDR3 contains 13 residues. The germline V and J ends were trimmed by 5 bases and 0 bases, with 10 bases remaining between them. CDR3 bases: TGTGCCTGGGCCCCAGGGGCTAACTATGGCTACACCTTC. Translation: CAWAPGANYGYTF.

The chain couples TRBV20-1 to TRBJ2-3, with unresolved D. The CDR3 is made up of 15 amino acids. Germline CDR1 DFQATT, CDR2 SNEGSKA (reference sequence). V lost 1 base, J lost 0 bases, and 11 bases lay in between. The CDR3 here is CSARVVALSTDTQYF. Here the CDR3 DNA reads TGCAGTGCTAGAGTTGTGGCACTGAGCACAGATACGCAGTATTTT.

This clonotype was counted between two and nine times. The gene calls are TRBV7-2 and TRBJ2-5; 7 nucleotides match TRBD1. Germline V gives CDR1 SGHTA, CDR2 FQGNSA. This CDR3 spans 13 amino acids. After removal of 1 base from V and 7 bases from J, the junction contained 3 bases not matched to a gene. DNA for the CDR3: TGTGCCAGCAGCTTAGAAAGGGACAGGACCCAGTACTTC. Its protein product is CASSLERDRTQYF.

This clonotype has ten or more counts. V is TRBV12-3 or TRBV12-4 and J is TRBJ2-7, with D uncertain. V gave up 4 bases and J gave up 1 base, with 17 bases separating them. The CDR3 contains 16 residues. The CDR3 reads CASSSHLGFLSYEQYF. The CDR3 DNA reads TGTGCCAGCAGTTCCCACCTCGGATTTCTATCCTACGAGCAGTACTTC.

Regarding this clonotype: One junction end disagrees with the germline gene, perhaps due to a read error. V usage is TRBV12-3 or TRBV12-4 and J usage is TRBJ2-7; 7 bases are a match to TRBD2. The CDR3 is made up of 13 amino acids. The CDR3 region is CASCFFSGGEQYF. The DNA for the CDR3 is TGTGCCAGCTGTTTCTTCTCGGGGGGCGAGCAGTACTTC.

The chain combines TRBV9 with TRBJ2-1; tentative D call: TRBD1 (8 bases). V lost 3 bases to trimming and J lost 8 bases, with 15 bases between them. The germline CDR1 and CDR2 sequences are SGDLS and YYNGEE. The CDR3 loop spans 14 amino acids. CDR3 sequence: CASSERTGRDEQFF. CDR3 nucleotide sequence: TGTGCCAGCAGCGAACGGACAGGGAGGGATGAGCAGTTCTTC. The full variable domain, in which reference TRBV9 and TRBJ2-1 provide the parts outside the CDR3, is DSGVTQTPKHLITATGQRVTLRCSPRSGDLSVYWYQQSLDQGLQFLIQYYNGEERAKGNILERFSAQQFPDLHSELNLSSLELGDSALYFCASSERTGRDEQFFGPGTRLTVL.

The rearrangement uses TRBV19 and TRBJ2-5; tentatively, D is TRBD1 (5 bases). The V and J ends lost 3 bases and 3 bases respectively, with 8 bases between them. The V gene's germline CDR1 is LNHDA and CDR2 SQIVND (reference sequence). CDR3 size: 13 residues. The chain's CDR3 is CASSIDSEETQYF. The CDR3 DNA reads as TGTGCCAGTAGTATCGACAGCGAAGAGACCCAGTACTTC.

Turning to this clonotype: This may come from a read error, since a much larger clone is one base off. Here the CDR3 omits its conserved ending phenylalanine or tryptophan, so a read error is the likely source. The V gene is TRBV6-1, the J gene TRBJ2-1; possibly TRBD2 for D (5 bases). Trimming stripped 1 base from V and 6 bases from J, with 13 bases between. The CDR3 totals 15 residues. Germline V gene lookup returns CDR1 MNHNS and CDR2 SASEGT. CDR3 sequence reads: CASSEGPGYPNEQFS. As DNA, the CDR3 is TGTGCCAGCAGTGAAGGCCCGGGGTACCCCAATGAGCAGTTCTCC.

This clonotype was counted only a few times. CDR3 bases: TGTGCCAGCAGCTTAGCGGCGGGGGGCCCCTACGAGCAGTACTTC. Protein product: CASSLAAGGPYEQYF. The V call is TRBV7-9, the J call TRBJ2-7; the match to TRBD2 covers 8 bases. J gave up 2 bases and V 0 bases, and 3 bases lay outside the gene matches. The CDR3 is 15 amino acids. Germline CDR1 and CDR2: SEHNR and FQNEAQ (reference sequence).

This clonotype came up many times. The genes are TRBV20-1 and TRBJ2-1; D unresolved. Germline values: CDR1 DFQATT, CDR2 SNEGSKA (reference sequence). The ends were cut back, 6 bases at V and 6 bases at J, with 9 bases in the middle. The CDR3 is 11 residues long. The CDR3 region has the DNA TGCAGTGCGTTAGCCATCAATGAGCAGTTCTTC. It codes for CSALAINEQFF.

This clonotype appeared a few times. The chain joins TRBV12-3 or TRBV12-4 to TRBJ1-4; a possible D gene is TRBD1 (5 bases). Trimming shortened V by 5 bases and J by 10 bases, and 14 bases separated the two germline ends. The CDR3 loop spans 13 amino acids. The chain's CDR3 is CASSTQGHGKLFF. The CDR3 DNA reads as TGTGCCAGCAGTACTCAGGGTCATGGAAAACTGTTTTTT.

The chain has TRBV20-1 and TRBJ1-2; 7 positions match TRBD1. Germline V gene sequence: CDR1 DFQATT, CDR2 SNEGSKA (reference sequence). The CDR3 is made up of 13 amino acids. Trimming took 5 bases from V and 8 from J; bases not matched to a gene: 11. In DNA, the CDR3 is TGCAGTGCTGGAGGACAGGCCCGTCGAGGCTACACCTTC. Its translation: CSAGGQARRGYTF.